The clone carrying this T cell receptor (beta chain) was picked up a small number of times. The sample comes from a study of T cells after yellow fever vaccination. The length of the CDR3 is 18 residues. J lost 2 bases, V lost 5 bases, and 7 bases had no gene match. The germline V gene has CDR1 SNHLY and CDR2 FYNNEI. The authors made TCR cDNA by 5'RACE template switching, adding a universal primer site and UMIs. TCRdb analysed the 5' RACE reads with MiXCR anew, one entry per CDR3 protein. The repertoire includes 200,000 to 300,000 distinct CDR3 sequences, 10% to 15% of them detected once, and 0.4% to 0.55% sits in the top ten.

The chain recombines TRBV2 with TRBJ2-1, with 15 bases matching TRBD2. The origin of this receptor is a young man who received the YFV17D yellow fever vaccine. The material was CD4+ T cells sorted from PBMCs, obtained 45 days after the yellow fever booster vaccination. The CDR3 sequence is CASSRRTSGRATYNEQFF. CDR3 sequence (DNA): TGTGCCAGCAGTCGGAGGACTAGCGGGAGGGCCACCTACAATGAGCAGTTCTTC.